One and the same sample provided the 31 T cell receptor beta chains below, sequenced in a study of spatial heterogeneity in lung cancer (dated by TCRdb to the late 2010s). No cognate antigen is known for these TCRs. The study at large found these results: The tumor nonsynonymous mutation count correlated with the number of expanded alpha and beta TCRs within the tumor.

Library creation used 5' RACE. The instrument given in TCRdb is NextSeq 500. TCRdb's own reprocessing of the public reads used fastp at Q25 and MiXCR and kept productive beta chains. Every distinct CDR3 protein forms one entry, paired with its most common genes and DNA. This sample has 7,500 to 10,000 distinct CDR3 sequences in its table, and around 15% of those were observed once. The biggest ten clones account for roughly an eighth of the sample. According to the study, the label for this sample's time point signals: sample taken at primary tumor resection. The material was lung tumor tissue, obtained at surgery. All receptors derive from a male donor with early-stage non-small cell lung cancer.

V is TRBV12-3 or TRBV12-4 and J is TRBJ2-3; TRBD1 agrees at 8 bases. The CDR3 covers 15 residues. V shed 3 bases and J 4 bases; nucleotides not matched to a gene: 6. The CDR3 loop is CASSFGTGFADTQYF. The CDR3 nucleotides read TGTGCCAGCAGTTTTGGGACAGGTTTCGCAGATACGCAGTATTTT.

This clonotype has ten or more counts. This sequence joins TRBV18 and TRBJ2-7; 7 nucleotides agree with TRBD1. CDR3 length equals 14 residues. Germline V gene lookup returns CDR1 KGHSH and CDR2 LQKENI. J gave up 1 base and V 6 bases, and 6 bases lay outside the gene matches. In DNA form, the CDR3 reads TGTGCCAGCTCGCCCGGGACAGAATCCTACGAGCAGTACTTC. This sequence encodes CASSPGTESYEQYF.

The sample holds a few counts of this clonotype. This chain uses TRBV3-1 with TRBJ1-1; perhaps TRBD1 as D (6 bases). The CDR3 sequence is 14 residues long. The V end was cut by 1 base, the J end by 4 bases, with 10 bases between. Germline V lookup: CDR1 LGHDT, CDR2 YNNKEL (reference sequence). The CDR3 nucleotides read TGTGCCAGCAGCCAAGTTCAGGGGTCCACTGAAGCTTTCTTT. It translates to CASSQVQGSTEAFF.

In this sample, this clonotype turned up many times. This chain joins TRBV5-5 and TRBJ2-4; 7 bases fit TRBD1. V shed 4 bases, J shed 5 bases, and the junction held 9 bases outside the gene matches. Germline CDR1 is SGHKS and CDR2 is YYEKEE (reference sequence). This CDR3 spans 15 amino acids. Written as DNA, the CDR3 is TGTGCCAGCAGCCGAGCGAGGGGGCCAGAAAACATTCAGTACTTC. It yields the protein CASSRARGPENIQYF. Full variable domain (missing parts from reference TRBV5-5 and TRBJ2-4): DAGVTQSPTHLIKTRGQQVTLRCSPISGHKSVSWYQQVLGQGPQFIFQYYEKEERGRGNFPDRFSARQFPNYSSELNVNALLLGDSALYLCASSRARGPENIQYFGAGTRLSVL.

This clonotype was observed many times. The CDR3 DNA follows: TGCGCCAGCAGGTTTGTAACAGGGGGCGTAAAATACGTCGCTGGGGCCAACGTCCTGACTTTC. It is translated as CASRFVTGGVKYVAGANVLTF. This sequence joins TRBV5-1 and TRBJ2-6, with 9 bases lining up with TRBD1. The CDR3 totals 21 residues. CDR1 SGHRS and CDR2 YFSETQ come from the germline V gene. J gave up 2 bases and V 5 bases, and 20 bases lay outside the gene matches.

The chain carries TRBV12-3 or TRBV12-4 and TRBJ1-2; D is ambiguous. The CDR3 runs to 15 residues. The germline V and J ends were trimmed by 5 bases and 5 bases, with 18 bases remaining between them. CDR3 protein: CASSRGFETRYGYTF. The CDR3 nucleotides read TGTGCCAGCAGTCGCGGGTTCGAGACGCGGTATGGCTACACCTTC.

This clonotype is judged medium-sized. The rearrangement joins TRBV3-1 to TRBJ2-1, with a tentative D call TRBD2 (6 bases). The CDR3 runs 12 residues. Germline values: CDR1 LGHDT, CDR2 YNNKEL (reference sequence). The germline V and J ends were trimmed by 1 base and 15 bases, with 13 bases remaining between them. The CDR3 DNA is TGTGCCAGCAGCCAAGGACTAGGTAGTCGGTTCTTC. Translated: CASSQGLGSRFF.

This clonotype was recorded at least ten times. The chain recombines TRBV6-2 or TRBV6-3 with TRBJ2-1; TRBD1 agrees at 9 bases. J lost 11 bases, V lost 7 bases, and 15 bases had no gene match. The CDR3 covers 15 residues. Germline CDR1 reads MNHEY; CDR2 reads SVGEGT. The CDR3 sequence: CASTVGGDREVKQFF. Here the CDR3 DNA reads TGTGCCAGCACCGTCGGCGGGGACAGGGAAGTTAAGCAGTTCTTC.

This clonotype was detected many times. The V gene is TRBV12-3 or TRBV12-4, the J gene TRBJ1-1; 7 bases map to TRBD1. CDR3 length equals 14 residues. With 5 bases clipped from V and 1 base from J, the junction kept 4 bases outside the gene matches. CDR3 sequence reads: CASSLRTGNTEAFF. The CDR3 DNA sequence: TGTGCCAGCAGTCTACGGACAGGGAACACTGAAGCTTTCTTT.

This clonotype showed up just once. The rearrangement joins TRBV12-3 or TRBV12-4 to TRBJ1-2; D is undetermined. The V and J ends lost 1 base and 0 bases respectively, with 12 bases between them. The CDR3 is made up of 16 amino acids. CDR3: CASSLVGRAANYGYTF. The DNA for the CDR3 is TGTGCCAGCAGTTTAGTAGGGAGGGCAGCTAACTATGGCTACACCTTC.

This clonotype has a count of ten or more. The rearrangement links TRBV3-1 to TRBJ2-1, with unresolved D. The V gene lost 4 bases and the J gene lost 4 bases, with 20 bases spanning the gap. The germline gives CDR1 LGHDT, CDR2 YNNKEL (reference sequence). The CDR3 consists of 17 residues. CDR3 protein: CASSPINPRVSYNEQFF. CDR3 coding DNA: TGTGCCAGCAGCCCCATAAACCCTCGGGTTTCTTACAATGAGCAGTTCTTC.

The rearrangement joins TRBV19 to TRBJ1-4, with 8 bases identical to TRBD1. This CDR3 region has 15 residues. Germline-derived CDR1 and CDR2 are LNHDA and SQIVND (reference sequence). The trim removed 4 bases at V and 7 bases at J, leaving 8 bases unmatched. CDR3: CASSTGQARGEKLFF. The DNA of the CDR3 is TGTGCCAGTAGTACGGGACAGGCCCGGGGTGAAAAACTGTTTTTT.

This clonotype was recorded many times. CDR3 region: CASSPKGRGIEQFF. CDR3 coding DNA: TGTGCCAGCTCACCTAAGGGCAGGGGCATTGAGCAGTTCTTC. This sequence joins TRBV18 and TRBJ2-1; D possibly corresponds to TRBD1 (6 bases). Germline CDR1 is KGHSH and CDR2 is LQKENI. The CDR3 sequence is 14 residues long. V lost 3 bases and J 9 bases, leaving 15 bases between the germline ends.

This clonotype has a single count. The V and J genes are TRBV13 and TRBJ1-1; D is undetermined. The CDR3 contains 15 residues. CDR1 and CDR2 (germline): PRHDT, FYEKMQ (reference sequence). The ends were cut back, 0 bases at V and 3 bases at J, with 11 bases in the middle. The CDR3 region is CASSLGLRGDTEAFF. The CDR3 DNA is TGTGCCAGCAGCTTAGGGCTACGCGGTGACACTGAAGCTTTCTTT.

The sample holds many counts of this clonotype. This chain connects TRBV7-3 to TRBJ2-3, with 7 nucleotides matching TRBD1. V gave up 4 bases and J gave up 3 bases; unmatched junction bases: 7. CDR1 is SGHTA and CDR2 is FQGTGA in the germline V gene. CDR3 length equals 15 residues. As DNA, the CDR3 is TGTGCCAGCAGCTCCACAGGGGTTTGGACAGATACGCAGTATTTT. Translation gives CASSSTGVWTDTQYF.

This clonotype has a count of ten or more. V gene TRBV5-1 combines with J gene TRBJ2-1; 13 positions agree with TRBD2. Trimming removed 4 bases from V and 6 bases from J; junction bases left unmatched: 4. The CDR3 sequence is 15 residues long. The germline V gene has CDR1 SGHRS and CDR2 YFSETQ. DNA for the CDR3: TGCGCCAGCAGCGTGGGACTAGCGGGGATCAATGAGCAGTTCTTC. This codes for CASSVGLAGINEQFF.

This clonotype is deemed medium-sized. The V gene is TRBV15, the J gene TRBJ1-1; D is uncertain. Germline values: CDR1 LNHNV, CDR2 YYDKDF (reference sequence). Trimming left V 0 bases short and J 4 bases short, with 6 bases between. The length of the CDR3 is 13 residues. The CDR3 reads CATSRDPGTEAFF. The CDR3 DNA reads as TGTGCCACCAGCAGAGATCCGGGCACTGAAGCTTTCTTT.

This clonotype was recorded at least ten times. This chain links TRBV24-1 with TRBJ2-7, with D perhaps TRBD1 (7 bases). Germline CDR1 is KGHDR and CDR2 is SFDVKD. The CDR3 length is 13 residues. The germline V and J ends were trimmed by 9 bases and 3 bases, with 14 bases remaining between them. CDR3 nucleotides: TGTGCCACCGGCGGGACAGAAGTCTACGAGCAGTACTTC. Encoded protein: CATGGTEVYEQYF.

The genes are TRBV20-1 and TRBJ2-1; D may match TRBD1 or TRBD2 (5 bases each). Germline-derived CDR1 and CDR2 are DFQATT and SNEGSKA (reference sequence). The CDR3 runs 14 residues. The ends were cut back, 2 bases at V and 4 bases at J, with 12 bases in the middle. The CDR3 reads CSARIRDRYNEQFF. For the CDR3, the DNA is TGCAGTGCTAGAATCCGGGACCGGTACAATGAGCAGTTCTTC.

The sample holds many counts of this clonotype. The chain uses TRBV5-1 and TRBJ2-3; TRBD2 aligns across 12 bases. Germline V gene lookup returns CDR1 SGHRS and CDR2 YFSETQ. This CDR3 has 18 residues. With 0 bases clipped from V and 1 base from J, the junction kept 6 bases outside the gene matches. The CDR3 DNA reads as TGCGCCAGCAGCTTGGGACTAGCGGGAGTTAGGCGCACAGATACGCAGTATTTT. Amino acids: CASSLGLAGVRRTDTQYF.

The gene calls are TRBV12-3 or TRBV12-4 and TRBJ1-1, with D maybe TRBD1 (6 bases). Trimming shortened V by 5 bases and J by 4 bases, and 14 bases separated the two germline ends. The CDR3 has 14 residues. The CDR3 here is CASSPLGGGTEAFF. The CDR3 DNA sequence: TGTGCCAGCAGTCCGTTGGGAGGGGGCACTGAAGCTTTCTTT.

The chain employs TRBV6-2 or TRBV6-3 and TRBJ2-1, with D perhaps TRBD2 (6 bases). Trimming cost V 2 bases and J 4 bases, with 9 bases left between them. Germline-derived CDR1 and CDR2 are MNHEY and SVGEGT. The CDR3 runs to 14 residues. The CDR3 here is CASSYSGGYNEQFF. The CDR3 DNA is TGTGCCAGCAGTTACAGTGGAGGGTACAATGAGCAGTTCTTC.

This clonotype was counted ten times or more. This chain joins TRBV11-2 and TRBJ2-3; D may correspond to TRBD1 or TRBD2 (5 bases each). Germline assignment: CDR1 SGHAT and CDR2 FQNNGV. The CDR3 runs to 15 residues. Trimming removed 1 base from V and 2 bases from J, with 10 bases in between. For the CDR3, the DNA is TGTGCCAGCAGCTTAGGAGGGACGACCACAGATACGCAGTATTTT. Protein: CASSLGGTTTDTQYF. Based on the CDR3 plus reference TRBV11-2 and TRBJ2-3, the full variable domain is EAGVAQSPRYKIIEKRQSVAFWCNPISGHATLYWYQQILGQGPKLLIQFQNNGVVDDSQLPKDRFSAERLKGVDSTLKIQPAKLEDSAVYLCASSLGGTTTDTQYFGPGTRLTVL.

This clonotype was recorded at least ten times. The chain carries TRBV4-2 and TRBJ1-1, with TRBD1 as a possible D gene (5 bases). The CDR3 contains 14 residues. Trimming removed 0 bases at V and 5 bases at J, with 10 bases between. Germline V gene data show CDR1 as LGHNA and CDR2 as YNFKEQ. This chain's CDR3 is CASSQEWGNTEAFF. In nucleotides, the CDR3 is TGTGCCAGCAGCCAAGAATGGGGGAATACTGAAGCTTTCTTT.

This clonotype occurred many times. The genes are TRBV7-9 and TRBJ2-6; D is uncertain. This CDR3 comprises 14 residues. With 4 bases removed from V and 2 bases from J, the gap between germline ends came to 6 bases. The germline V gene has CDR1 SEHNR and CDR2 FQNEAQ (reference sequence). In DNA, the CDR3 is TGTGCCAGCAGCTATAGTACTGGGGCCAACGTCCTGACTTTC. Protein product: CASSYSTGANVLTF.

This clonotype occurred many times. CDR3 region: CASRPDLGGYYEQYF. In DNA, the CDR3 is TGCGCCAGCCGACCCGACCTCGGCGGTTACTACGAGCAGTACTTC. The chain links TRBV5-1 to TRBJ2-7; no clear D gene. The CDR3 runs to 15 residues. CDR1 SGHRS and CDR2 YFSETQ come from the germline V gene. Trimming cost V 7 bases and J 3 bases, with 20 bases left between them.

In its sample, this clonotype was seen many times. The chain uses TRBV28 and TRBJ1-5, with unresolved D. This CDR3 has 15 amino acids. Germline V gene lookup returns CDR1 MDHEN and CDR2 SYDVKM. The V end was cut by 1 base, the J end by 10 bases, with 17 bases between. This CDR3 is CASSLSSSRPLPQHF. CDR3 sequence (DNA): TGTGCCAGCAGTTTATCCAGTTCGCGGCCACTACCCCAGCATTTT.

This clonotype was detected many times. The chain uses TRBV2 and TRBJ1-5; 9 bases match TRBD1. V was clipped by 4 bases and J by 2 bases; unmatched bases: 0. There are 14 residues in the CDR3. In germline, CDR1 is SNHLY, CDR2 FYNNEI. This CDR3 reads CASSGTGGNQPQHF. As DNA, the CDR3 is TGTGCCAGCAGTGGGACAGGGGGCAATCAGCCCCAGCATTTT. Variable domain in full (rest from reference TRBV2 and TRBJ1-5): EPEVTQTPSHQVTQMGQEVILRCVPISNHLYFYWYRQILGQKVEFLVSFYNNEISEKSEIFDDQFSVERPDGSNFTLKIRSTKLEDSAMYFCASSGTGGNQPQHFGDGTRLSIL.

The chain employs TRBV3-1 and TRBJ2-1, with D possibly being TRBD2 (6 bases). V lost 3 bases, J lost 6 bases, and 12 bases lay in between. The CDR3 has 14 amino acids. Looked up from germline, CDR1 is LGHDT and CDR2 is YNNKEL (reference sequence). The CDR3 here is CASSQWTKPNEQFF. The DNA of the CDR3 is TGTGCCAGCAGCCAGTGGACTAAGCCCAATGAGCAGTTCTTC.

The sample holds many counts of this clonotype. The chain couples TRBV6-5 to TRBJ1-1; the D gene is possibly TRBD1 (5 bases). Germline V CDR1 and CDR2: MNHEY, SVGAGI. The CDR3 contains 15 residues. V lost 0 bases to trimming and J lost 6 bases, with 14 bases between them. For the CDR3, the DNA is TGTGCCAGCAGTTACTCCTCAGGGAGTCCCCCTGAAGCTTTCTTT. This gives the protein CASSYSSGSPPEAFF.

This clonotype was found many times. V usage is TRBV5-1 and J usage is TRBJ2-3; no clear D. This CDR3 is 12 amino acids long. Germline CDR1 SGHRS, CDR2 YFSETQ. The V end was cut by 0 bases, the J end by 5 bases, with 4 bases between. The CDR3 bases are TGCGCCAGCAGCTTGGGTCAAGATACGCAGTATTTT. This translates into CASSLGQDTQYF.